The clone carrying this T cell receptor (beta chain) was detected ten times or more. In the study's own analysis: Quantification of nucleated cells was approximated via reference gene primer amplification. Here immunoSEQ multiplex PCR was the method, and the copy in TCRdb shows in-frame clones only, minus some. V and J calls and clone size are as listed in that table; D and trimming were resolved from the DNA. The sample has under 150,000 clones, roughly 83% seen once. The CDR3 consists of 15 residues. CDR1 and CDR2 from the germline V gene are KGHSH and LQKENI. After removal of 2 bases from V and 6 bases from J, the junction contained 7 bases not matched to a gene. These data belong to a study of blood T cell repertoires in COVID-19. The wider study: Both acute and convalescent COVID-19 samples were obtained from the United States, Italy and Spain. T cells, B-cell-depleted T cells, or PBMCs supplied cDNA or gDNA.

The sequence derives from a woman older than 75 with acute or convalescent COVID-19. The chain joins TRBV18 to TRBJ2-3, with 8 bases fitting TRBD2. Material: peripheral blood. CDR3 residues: CASSPSWREADTQYF. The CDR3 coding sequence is TGTGCCAGCTCACCATCTTGGCGGGAGGCTGATACGCAGTATTTT. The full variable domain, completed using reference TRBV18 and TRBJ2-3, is NAGVMQNPRHLVRRRGQEARLRCSPMKGHSHVYWYRQLPEEGLKFMVYLQKENIIDESGMPKERFSAEFPKEGPSILRIQQVVRGDSAAYFCASSPSWREADTQYFGPGTRLTVL.